Presented here are 16 T cell receptor beta chains from one specimen sequenced in a study of T cells in Graves' hyperthyroidism and ophthalmopathy. Regions amplified from RNA transcripts were the TCR beta CDR3 regions. Primed by the HTBI set, a first-round RT-PCR was run on the TCR CDR3. MiXCR, applied by TCRdb to the multiplex PCR reads, yields one record per CDR3 protein. The profile shows a few hundred thousand distinct CDR3 sequences, more than 15% of them singletons. Material: blood. Every receptor here comes from a woman aged 30 to 39 with Graves' hyperthyroidism.

This clonotype came up a few times. The V call is TRBV19, the J call TRBJ2-1; 8 nucleotides match TRBD2. Germline values: CDR1 LNHDA, CDR2 SQIVND (reference sequence). V lost 9 bases, J lost 1 base, and 11 bases stayed unmatched. This CDR3 region has 16 residues. In DNA, the CDR3 is TGTGCCAGCGCAAGCGGGAGAGGAGTGTCCTACAATGAGCAGTTCTTC. Protein: CASASGRGVSYNEQFF.

The rearrangement links TRBV10-2 to TRBJ2-3; the D gene is possibly TRBD1 (7 bases). Trimming stripped 0 bases from V and 0 bases from J, with 19 bases between. The CDR3 is made up of 19 amino acids. Germline V lookup: CDR1 WSHSY, CDR2 SAAADI. The CDR3 is CASSESAWRGRLSTDTQYF. Here the CDR3 DNA reads TGCGCCAGCAGTGAGTCGGCGTGGAGGGGGCGGTTAAGCACAGATACGCAGTATTTT.

This clonotype has ten or more counts. The chain is built from TRBV7-2 and TRBJ1-1; TRBD1 agrees at 8 bases. The CDR3 runs 14 residues. V shed 4 bases, J shed 3 bases, and the junction held 4 bases outside the gene matches. Per the germline V gene, CDR1 is SGHTA and CDR2 is FQGNSA. CDR3 in amino acids: CASSWQGADTEAFF. CDR3 bases: TGTGCCAGCAGCTGGCAGGGGGCGGACACTGAAGCTTTCTTT.

There are many counts of this clonotype. The rearrangement links TRBV7-9 to TRBJ2-7; 7 nucleotides align to TRBD2. The CDR3 consists of 16 residues. Germline V gives CDR1 SEHNR, CDR2 FQNEAQ (reference sequence). J was trimmed by 4 bases and V by 1 base; bases with no gene match: 10. CDR3 DNA sequence: TGTGCCAGCAGCTTAGGTCGTGCGGGAGAAAGGTACGAGCAGTACTTC. Its translation: CASSLGRAGERYEQYF.

The J gene is TRBJ2-2, the V gene TRBV20-1, with a possible D match to TRBD2 (6 bases). This CDR3 is built from 15 residues. The V and J ends lost 1 base and 3 bases respectively, with 12 bases between them. Per germline, CDR1 DFQATT and CDR2 SNEGSKA (reference sequence). The CDR3 nucleotides are TGCAGTGCTAGAGTTCCTAGCGCTTACACCGGGGAGCTGTTTTTT. This translates into CSARVPSAYTGELFF.

The chain links TRBV7-9 to TRBJ2-7; a weak D match, TRBD1 (5 bases). CDR1 SEHNR and CDR2 FQNEAQ come from the germline V gene (reference sequence). V was trimmed by 2 bases and J by 0 bases, leaving 8 bases between them. CDR3 length equals 14 residues. CDR3 region: CASSLRQTSYEQYF. CDR3 DNA: TGTGCCAGCAGCTTAAGACAGACCTCCTACGAGCAGTACTTC. Together with reference TRBV7-9 and TRBJ2-7, the CDR3 gives the full variable domain: DTGVSQNPRHKITKRGQNVTFRCDPISEHNRLYWYRQTLGQGPEFLTYFQNEAQLEKSRLLSDRFSAERPKGSFSTLEIQRTEQGDSAMYLCASSLRQTSYEQYFGPGTRLTVT.

This clonotype was counted a single time. The chain has TRBV5-4 and TRBJ2-1; D possibly corresponds to TRBD2 (6 bases). CDR1 is SGHNT, CDR2 YYREEE, per germline (reference sequence). V lost 4 bases, J lost 2 bases, and 16 bases lay in between. This CDR3 is built from 16 residues. The CDR3 loop reads CASSAGLLGPYNEQFF. The CDR3 nucleotides are TGTGCCAGCAGCGCGGGGCTACTAGGCCCCTACAATGAGCAGTTCTTC.

This clonotype has just a few counts. The junction departs from germline at one end; a sequencing error may be responsible. This chain links TRBV29-1 with TRBJ2-2; D possibly uses TRBD1 or TRBD2 (5 bases each). The CDR3 has 15 amino acids. Germline CDR1 is SQVTM and CDR2 is ANQGSEA. The CDR3 reads CSVSPAFGGSGELFF. The DNA for the CDR3 is TGCAGCGTTTCCCCAGCATTTGGGGGTTCCGGGGAGCTGTTCTTT.

The sample holds many counts of this clonotype. The V and J genes are TRBV20-1 and TRBJ2-1; 7 nucleotides align to TRBD2. The V segment lost 1 base and the J segment 4 bases; nucleotides outside the gene matches: 4. The V gene's germline CDR1 is DFQATT and CDR2 SNEGSKA (reference sequence). The CDR3 totals 14 residues. Here the CDR3 reads CSARGAGEYNEQFF. The CDR3 DNA is TGCAGTGCTAGAGGTGCGGGAGAGTACAATGAGCAGTTCTTC.

This clonotype was counted at least ten times. V gene TRBV7-9 combines with J gene TRBJ2-7; D not resolved. This CDR3 is built from 12 residues. CDR1 SEHNR and CDR2 FQNEAQ come from the germline V gene (reference sequence). The V end was cut by 4 bases, the J end by 7 bases, with 11 bases between. For the CDR3, the DNA is TGTGCCAGCAGCTCCACCAGTTGGGAGCAGTACTTC. It codes for CASSSTSWEQYF.

This clonotype has a handful of counts. V and J are TRBV10-3 and TRBJ1-5; tentatively, D is TRBD1 (5 bases). Looked up from germline, CDR1 is ENHRY and CDR2 is SYGVKD. The CDR3 runs 16 residues. V was cut by 0 bases and J by 7 bases, with 16 bases left in between. The DNA for the CDR3 is TGTGCCATCAGTGAGTCGGGGTCGGCAGGGCTCCAGCCCCAGCATTTT. Amino acids: CAISESGSAGLQPQHF.

The rearrangement uses TRBV7-8 and TRBJ1-5; D unresolved. CDR3 length: 16 amino acids. Germline V gives CDR1 SGHVS, CDR2 FQNEAQ. V shed 5 bases and J shed 2 bases, with 16 bases lying between them. The CDR3 sequence: CASSHWVRGGNQPQHF. The CDR3 DNA reads TGTGCCAGCAGCCATTGGGTTCGGGGAGGCAATCAGCCCCAGCATTTT.

This sequence joins TRBV7-9 and TRBJ2-1; TRBD2 matches 7 bases. This CDR3 has 15 amino acids. In germline, CDR1 is SEHNR, CDR2 FQNEAQ (reference sequence). V trimming: 5 bases; J trimming: 11 bases; junction bases outside the gene matches: 15. The DNA of the CDR3 is TGTGCCAGCAGCCCCGGAGCGGGACTCCCGGGAAAGCAGTTCTTC. Amino acid sequence: CASSPGAGLPGKQFF.

At least ten counts were recorded for this clonotype. The chain is built from TRBV7-8 and TRBJ2-1; TRBD1 matches 8 bases. This CDR3 is 15 amino acids long. Germline V gene lookup returns CDR1 SGHVS and CDR2 FQNEAQ. V lost 5 bases and J lost 7; bases outside the gene matches: 10. DNA of the CDR3: TGTGCCAGCAGCCCACCCGGGACAGGAAGGAATGAGCAGTTCTTC. Its protein product is CASSPPGTGRNEQFF.

This clonotype was seen ten or more times. The gene calls are TRBV7-9 and TRBJ1-2; 9 bases agree with TRBD1. The germline V gene encodes CDR1 SEHNR and CDR2 FQNEAQ (reference sequence). The CDR3 length is 14 residues. V lost 4 bases, J lost 6 bases, and 6 bases stayed unmatched. Here the CDR3 reads CASSSGQGTDGYTF. The CDR3 nucleotides are TGTGCCAGCAGCTCCGGACAGGGGACGGATGGCTACACCTTC.

This clonotype occurred many times. This chain uses TRBV20-1 with TRBJ2-7; 7 bases match TRBD1. V shed 3 bases and J 3 bases; nucleotides not matched to a gene: 5. The CDR3 has 13 amino acids. Germline CDR1 and CDR2: DFQATT and SNEGSKA (reference sequence). The CDR3 coding sequence is TGCAGTGCTAGGGACAGGTCGGACTACGAGCAGTACTTC. This translates into CSARDRSDYEQYF.